Presented here are 30 T cell receptor beta chains from one specimen sequenced in a study of blood T cell repertoires in COVID-19. Here immunoSEQ multiplex PCR was the method, and the copy in TCRdb shows in-frame clones only, minus some. In the table there are 100,000 or so clones, around nine tenths of which are singletons. Sequencing was performed on peripheral blood. All receptors derive from a human donor with acute or convalescent COVID-19. The donor label of this sample is uncertain.

This chain connects TRBV7-3 to TRBJ2-1, with a tentative D call TRBD2 (7 bases). Trimming removed 5 bases at V and 9 bases at J, with 17 bases between. There are 14 residues in the CDR3. Per germline, CDR1 SGHTA and CDR2 FQGTGA. The CDR3 loop reads CASSPGVRGGEQFF. For the CDR3, the DNA is TGTGCCAGCAGCCCCGGTGTTAGGGGGGGTGAGCAGTTCTTC.

This clone was detected only a few times. The chain uses TRBV19 and TRBJ1-4; TRBD1 matches 8 bases. The germline V gene has CDR1 LNHDA and CDR2 SQIVND (reference sequence). V dropped 5 bases and J dropped 6; count of bases not matched to a gene: 8. There are 15 residues in the CDR3. CDR3 in DNA: TGTGCCAGTAGTGTAATGGGACAGGATTATGAAAAACTGTTTTTT. Its translation is CASSVMGQDYEKLFF.

There are a few counts of this clone. The chain links TRBV2 to TRBJ1-5; the D is unclear. Germline V gene data show CDR1 as SNHLY and CDR2 as FYNNEI. This CDR3 is built from 12 residues. Between the trimmed V and J ends, which lost 2 bases and 4 bases, there was a span of 3 bases. The CDR3 region has the DNA TGTGCCAGCAGTGAACCAAATCAGCCCCAGCATTTT. Translated: CASSEPNQPQHF.

The chain combines TRBV18 with TRBJ2-5; TRBD1 matches 9 bases. The V gene's germline CDR1 is KGHSH and CDR2 LQKENI. The CDR3 is 15 residues long. The V segment lost 4 bases and the J segment 5 bases; nucleotides outside the gene matches: 8. CDR3 nucleotide sequence: TGTGCCAGCTCACTGGGACAGGGTATCGGGGAGACCCAGTACTTC. It codes for CASSLGQGIGETQYF.

The chain uses TRBV30 and TRBJ1-3; D unresolved. The V end was cut by 2 bases, the J end by 5 bases, with 10 bases between. The CDR3 spans 13 residues. Per the germline V gene, CDR1 is GTSNPN and CDR2 is SVGIG (reference sequence). The CDR3 sequence: CAWSSSVRNTIYF. The CDR3 coding sequence is TGTGCCTGGAGTTCCTCAGTCAGAAACACCATATATTTT.

This chain connects TRBV19 to TRBJ1-2, with no clear D. Trimming took off 5 bases at V and 8 bases at J, with 15 bases between the two ends. Germline lookup yields CDR1 LNHDA and CDR2 SQIVND (reference sequence). The CDR3 sequence is 13 residues long. In DNA form, the CDR3 reads TGTGCCAGTAGTCCCTCAGCGGCAAGGGGCTACACCTTC. Translating gives CASSPSAARGYTF.

The genes are TRBV30 and TRBJ1-1, with D possibly being TRBD1 (5 bases). The CDR3 consists of 13 residues. CDR1 is GTSNPN, CDR2 SVGIG, per germline (reference sequence). Between the trimmed V and J ends, which lost 1 base and 2 bases, there was a span of 8 bases. As DNA, the CDR3 is TGTGCCTGGAGTGGGACACTCAACACTGAAGCTTTCTTT. It encodes CAWSGTLNTEAFF.

CDR3 protein: CAWTLGASTRTGELFF. The DNA for the CDR3 is TGTGCCTGGACCCTTGGGGCCTCTACACGTACCGGGGAGCTGTTTTTT. The chain couples TRBV30 to TRBJ2-2; maybe TRBD1 (5 bases). V was clipped by 4 bases and J by 5 bases, with 20 bases between them. Germline-derived CDR1 and CDR2 are GTSNPN and SVGIG (reference sequence). The CDR3 contains 16 residues.

The genes are TRBV11-2 and TRBJ2-5, with 14 bases that match TRBD2. Germline CDR1 and CDR2: SGHAT and FQNNGV. Trimming cost V 5 bases and J 1 base; bases outside gene matches: 3. This CDR3 is 16 amino acids long. The DNA for the CDR3 is TGTGCCAGCAGCCGGACTAGCGGGGGGCCCCAAGAGACCCAGTACTTC. This sequence encodes CASSRTSGGPQETQYF. The whole variable domain, filled in from reference TRBV11-2 and TRBJ2-5, reads EAGVAQSPRYKIIEKRQSVAFWCNPISGHATLYWYQQILGQGPKLLIQFQNNGVVDDSQLPKDRFSAERLKGVDSTLKIQPAKLEDSAVYLCASSRTSGGPQETQYFGPGTRLLVL.

The gene calls are TRBV28 and TRBJ1-2; no reliable D call. The CDR3 sequence is 12 residues long. With 7 bases removed from V and 4 bases from J, the gap between germline ends came to 10 bases. Germline values: CDR1 MDHEN, CDR2 SYDVKM. The CDR3 protein is CASTKISYGYTF. The DNA of the CDR3 is TGTGCCAGCACCAAAATTTCCTATGGCTACACCTTC.

The J gene is TRBJ1-1, the V gene TRBV21-1; the table's D gene call, TRBD1, was not cross checked with the DNA. TRBV21-1 represents a pseudogene. The CDR3 length is 14 residues. CDR3 nucleotide sequence: TGTGCCAGCAGCCAAGGACAGGGAACGATTGAAGCTTTCTTT. Protein product: CASSQGQGTIEAFF.

The genes are TRBV11-2 and TRBJ1-1; no firm D call. CDR1 and CDR2 from the germline V gene are SGHAT and FQNNGV. CDR3 size: 13 residues. The V gene lost 5 bases and the J gene lost 1 base, with 8 bases spanning the gap. The CDR3, as DNA: TGTGCCAGCAGCCCCCGGGGGAACACTGAAGCTTTCTTT. Its translation: CASSPRGNTEAFF.

The V call is TRBV5-1, the J call TRBJ1-6; perhaps TRBD1 as D (5 bases). V was cut by 4 bases and J by 9 bases, with 17 bases left in between. Germline V gene sequence: CDR1 SGHRS, CDR2 YFSETQ. The CDR3 is 15 residues long. The CDR3 loop is CASSKLQGESSPLHF. DNA for the CDR3: TGCGCCAGCAGCAAGCTCCAGGGCGAGAGTTCACCCCTCCACTTT. Together with reference TRBV5-1 and TRBJ1-6, the CDR3 gives the full variable domain: KAGVTQTPRYLIKTRGQQVTLSCSPISGHRSVSWYQQTPGQGLQFLFEYFSETQRNKGNFPGRFSGRQFSNSRSEMNVSTLELGDSALYLCASSKLQGESSPLHFGNGTRLTVT.

The genes are TRBV11-2 and TRBJ2-1; possibly TRBD2 for D (7 bases). The CDR3 contains 14 residues. Germline V gene lookup returns CDR1 SGHAT and CDR2 FQNNGV. Trimming removed 3 bases from V and 6 bases from J, with 12 bases in between. The CDR3 bases are TGTGCCAGCAGCTTTCCGGGGGGCACCAATGAGCAGTTCTTC. Its protein product is CASSFPGGTNEQFF. Full variable domain (outside the CDR3, taken from reference TRBV11-2 and TRBJ2-1): EAGVAQSPRYKIIEKRQSVAFWCNPISGHATLYWYQQILGQGPKLLIQFQNNGVVDDSQLPKDRFSAERLKGVDSTLKIQPAKLEDSAVYLCASSFPGGTNEQFFGPGTRLTVL.

This clone was seen more than once but under ten times. The chain uses TRBV4-3 and TRBJ2-7; D ambiguous. Trimming left V 0 bases short and J 1 base short, with 10 bases between. The germline V gene has CDR1 LGHNA and CDR2 YSLEER. The CDR3 length is 15 residues. The CDR3 loop is CASSQDSSLSYEQYF. CDR3 coding DNA: TGCGCCAGCAGCCAAGATTCCTCCCTTTCCTACGAGCAGTACTTC.

In its sample, this clone was seen once. The chain uses TRBV6-5 and TRBJ2-2; 9 nucleotides align to TRBD2. This CDR3 region has 14 residues. The germline V gene encodes CDR1 MNHEY and CDR2 SVGAGI. Trimming took 6 bases from V and 5 from J; bases not matched to a gene: 4. CDR3 sequence (DNA): TGTGCCAGCAGGCTAGCGGGACATACCGGGGAGCTGTTTTTT. It is translated as CASRLAGHTGELFF.

The chain carries TRBV18 and TRBJ2-2; D may be TRBD2 (6 bases). The germline V gene has CDR1 KGHSH and CDR2 LQKENI. V dropped 2 bases and J dropped 6 bases, with 7 bases sitting between them. CDR3 size: 13 residues. In DNA, the CDR3 is TGTGCCAGCTCACCATGGGGGGCCGGGGAGCTGTTTTTT. Translating gives CASSPWGAGELFF. The full variable domain, rest sourced from reference TRBV18 and TRBJ2-2, is NAGVMQNPRHLVRRRGQEARLRCSPMKGHSHVYWYRQLPEEGLKFMVYLQKENIIDESGMPKERFSAEFPKEGPSILRIQQVVRGDSAAYFCASSPWGAGELFFGEGSRLTVL.

The chain is built from TRBV5-5 and TRBJ1-1; D ambiguous. The CDR3 consists of 12 residues. Germline CDR1 is SGHKS and CDR2 is YYEKEE (reference sequence). The ends were cut back, 2 bases at V and 6 bases at J, with 8 bases in the middle. CDR3 nucleotide sequence: TGTGCCAGCAGCTTAGACTCGGCTGAAGCTTTCTTT. Translating gives CASSLDSAEAFF. Based on the CDR3 plus reference TRBV5-5 and TRBJ1-1, the full variable domain is DAGVTQSPTHLIKTRGQQVTLRCSPISGHKSVSWYQQVLGQGPQFIFQYYEKEERGRGNFPDRFSARQFPNYSSELNVNALLLGDSALYLCASSLDSAEAFFGQGTRLTVV.

This clone was counted only a few times. CDR3 coding DNA: TGTGCCAGCAGTTACAAACAGGGCGTCATGAACACTGAAGCTTTCTTT. Amino acids: CASSYKQGVMNTEAFF. The V gene is TRBV6-2 or TRBV6-3, the J gene TRBJ1-1, with D possibly being TRBD1 (6 bases). Trimming removed 2 bases at V and 0 bases at J, with 13 bases between. Germline assignment: CDR1 MNHEY and CDR2 SVGEGT. This CDR3 comprises 16 residues.

The chain uses TRBV2 and TRBJ2-1; maybe TRBD2 (6 bases). V was trimmed by 2 bases and J by 2 bases, leaving 10 bases between them. The CDR3 consists of 15 residues. Germline V gene lookup returns CDR1 SNHLY and CDR2 FYNNEI. The CDR3 sequence: CASSELGGTYNEQFF. CDR3 in DNA: TGTGCCAGCAGTGAATTGGGGGGAACCTACAATGAGCAGTTCTTC.

This rearrangement joins TRBV5-1 to TRBJ2-7, with 10 bases matching TRBD1. J was trimmed by 3 bases and V by 4 bases; bases with no gene match: 13. The CDR3 covers 17 residues. CDR1 and CDR2 from the germline V gene are SGHRS and YFSETQ. The CDR3 coding sequence is TGCGCCAGCAGCCCGGCGGGTGATGACAGGGGGCACTACGAGCAGTACTTC. It is translated as CASSPAGDDRGHYEQYF.

The chain is built from TRBV7-2 and TRBJ2-7, with TRBD1 matching 10 bases. The CDR3 has 15 amino acids. Germline CDR1 is SGHTA and CDR2 is FQGNSA. V was pared by 5 bases and J by 3 bases, with 7 bases of the junction left unmatched. The chain's CDR3 is CASSPSGTGDYEQYF. CDR3 sequence (DNA): TGTGCCAGCAGCCCATCCGGGACAGGGGACTACGAGCAGTACTTC. The full variable domain, with the rest looked up from reference TRBV7-2 and TRBJ2-7, is GAGVSQSPSNKVTEKGKDVELRCDPISGHTALYWYRQSLGQGLEFLIYFQGNSAPDKSGLPSDRFSAERTGGSVSTLTIQRTQQEDSAVYLCASSPSGTGDYEQYFGPGTRLTVT.

This clone was observed once. The chain has TRBV28 and TRBJ2-7; D is undetermined. The V end was cut by 7 bases, the J end by 6 bases, with 10 bases between. Germline V lookup: CDR1 MDHEN, CDR2 SYDVKM. CDR3 length: 11 residues. The DNA for the CDR3 is TGTGCCAGCACTTCCCTAGGCGAGCAGTACTTC. Residues: CASTSLGEQYF.

This clone was seen a handful of times. The chain recombines TRBV7-2 with TRBJ1-2; 10 bases are shared with TRBD1. The length of the CDR3 is 15 residues. Unmatched junction bases numbered 7, after V lost 2 bases and J lost 7 bases. Germline V CDR1 and CDR2: SGHTA, FQGNSA. The CDR3 reads CASSLQTGGALGYTF. DNA of the CDR3: TGTGCCAGCAGCTTACAGACAGGGGGCGCTCTTGGCTACACCTTC.

V usage is TRBV13 and J usage is TRBJ2-5; a weak D match, TRBD2 (5 bases). The CDR3 contains 15 residues. V was pared by 2 bases and J by 5 bases, with 15 bases between. In germline, CDR1 is PRHDT, CDR2 FYEKMQ (reference sequence). The CDR3 DNA follows: TGTGCCAGCAGCTTACGAGTCGGGGAAGGGGAGACCCAGTACTTC. This gives the protein CASSLRVGEGETQYF. Together with reference TRBV13 and TRBJ2-5, the CDR3 gives the full variable domain: AAGVIQSPRHLIKEKRETATLKCYPIPRHDTVYWYQQGPGQDPQFLISFYEKMQSDKGSIPDRFSAQQFSDYHSELNMSSLELGDSALYFCASSLRVGEGETQYFGPGTRLLVL.

This chain uses TRBV5-1 with TRBJ1-2; 9 bases are shared with TRBD1. V shed 3 bases, J shed 7 bases, and the junction held 10 bases outside the gene matches. Germline V CDR1 and CDR2: SGHRS, YFSETQ. CDR3 length equals 15 residues. The CDR3 nucleotides read TGCGCCAGCAGCTCGGGACAGGGCCTTCAAGGTGGCTACACCTTC. It specifies CASSSGQGLQGGYTF.

The rearrangement joins TRBV3-1 (or the pseudogene TRBV3-2) to TRBJ2-1; 8 bases line up with TRBD2. J gave up 2 bases and V 1 base, and 1 base lay outside the gene matches. The CDR3 consists of 15 residues. CDR1 is LGHDT, CDR2 YNNKEL, per germline (reference sequence). For the CDR3, the DNA is TGTGCCAGCAGCCAAGCGGGAGGGCCCTACAATGAGCAGTTCTTC. Its translation is CASSQAGGPYNEQFF.

V and J are TRBV11-2 and TRBJ1-2, with no clear D. The CDR3 totals 15 residues. The V gene's germline CDR1 is SGHAT and CDR2 FQNNGV. V lost 0 bases and J 8 bases, leaving 16 bases between the germline ends. For the CDR3, the DNA is TGTGCCAGCAGCTTAGATCGACCCGTCCAGCGGGGCTACACCTTC. Translation gives CASSLDRPVQRGYTF.

This chain links TRBV19 with TRBJ1-5; TRBD1 matches 11 bases. Germline values: CDR1 LNHDA, CDR2 SQIVND (reference sequence). Unmatched junction bases numbered 3, after V lost 4 bases and J lost 4 bases. The CDR3 extends over 15 amino acids. This CDR3 reads CASSKGTGGNQPQHF. CDR3 DNA: TGTGCCAGTAGTAAAGGGACAGGGGGGAATCAGCCCCAGCATTTT. Full variable domain (remainder filled in from reference TRBV19 and TRBJ1-5): DGGITQSPKYLFRKEGQNVTLSCEQNLNHDAMYWYRQDPGQGLRLIYYSQIVNDFQKGDIAEGYSVSREKKESFPLTVTSAQKNPTAFYLCASSKGTGGNQPQHFGDGTRLSIL.

V and J are TRBV5-1 and TRBJ2-3; D perhaps matches TRBD2 (5 bases). This CDR3 has 16 amino acids. V shed 5 bases and J shed 6 bases, with 22 bases lying between them. Germline CDR1 is SGHRS and CDR2 is YFSETQ. This CDR3 reads CASSQGRAGFQDTQYF. For the CDR3, the DNA is TGCGCCAGCAGTCAAGGGCGGGCGGGTTTCCAGGATACGCAGTATTTT.